The present T cell receptor beta chain was sequenced within a study of blood T cells in healthy people across ages. Primed by a sample-barcoded 5' primer and a J-beta primer mix, a second PCR proceeded for roughly 6 to 12 cycles. TCRdb passed the 5' RACE reads through MiXCR, listing each CDR3 protein once. The table shows roughly 1.4 million distinct CDR3 sequences, with around 59% occurring only once. CDR3 length: 15 amino acids. Germline lookup yields CDR1 MNHNS and CDR2 SASEGT. V was shortened by 4 bases and J by 2 bases, with 15 bases between the two germline ends. Sequencing input: blood. The TCR comes from a man between 18 and 29 years old in good health. V and J are TRBV6-1 and TRBJ2-7; D is unclear. The CDR3 here is CASSVRRIGAYEQYF. The CDR3 DNA sequence: TGTGCCAGCAGTGTTCGGAGAATCGGAGCCTACGAGCAGTACTTC.